The source of this TCR beta chain is a study of T cell repertoires in ileal Crohn's disease. Broader study findings: Sorted CD8 T cells held more high-frequency clones than CD4.

Using immunoSEQ multiplex PCR, the repertoire was profiled, and TCRdb retains in-frame clones only, with some absent. The sample holds roughly 6,000 clones, about four fifths seen once. In regard to this clone: The antigen is unknown.

The specimen sequenced was ileal tissue. The clonotype was recovered from an adult with Crohn's disease.

As DNA, the CDR3 is TGCGCCAGCAGCTTGGGACTTACGAACACTGAAGCTTTCTTT. This translates into CASSLGLTNTEAFF. The V and J genes are TRBV5-1 and TRBJ1-1; D is uncertain. Per the germline V gene, CDR1 is SGHRS and CDR2 is YFSETQ. V shed 0 bases and J shed 1 base, with 7 bases lying between them. CDR3 length: 14 residues.